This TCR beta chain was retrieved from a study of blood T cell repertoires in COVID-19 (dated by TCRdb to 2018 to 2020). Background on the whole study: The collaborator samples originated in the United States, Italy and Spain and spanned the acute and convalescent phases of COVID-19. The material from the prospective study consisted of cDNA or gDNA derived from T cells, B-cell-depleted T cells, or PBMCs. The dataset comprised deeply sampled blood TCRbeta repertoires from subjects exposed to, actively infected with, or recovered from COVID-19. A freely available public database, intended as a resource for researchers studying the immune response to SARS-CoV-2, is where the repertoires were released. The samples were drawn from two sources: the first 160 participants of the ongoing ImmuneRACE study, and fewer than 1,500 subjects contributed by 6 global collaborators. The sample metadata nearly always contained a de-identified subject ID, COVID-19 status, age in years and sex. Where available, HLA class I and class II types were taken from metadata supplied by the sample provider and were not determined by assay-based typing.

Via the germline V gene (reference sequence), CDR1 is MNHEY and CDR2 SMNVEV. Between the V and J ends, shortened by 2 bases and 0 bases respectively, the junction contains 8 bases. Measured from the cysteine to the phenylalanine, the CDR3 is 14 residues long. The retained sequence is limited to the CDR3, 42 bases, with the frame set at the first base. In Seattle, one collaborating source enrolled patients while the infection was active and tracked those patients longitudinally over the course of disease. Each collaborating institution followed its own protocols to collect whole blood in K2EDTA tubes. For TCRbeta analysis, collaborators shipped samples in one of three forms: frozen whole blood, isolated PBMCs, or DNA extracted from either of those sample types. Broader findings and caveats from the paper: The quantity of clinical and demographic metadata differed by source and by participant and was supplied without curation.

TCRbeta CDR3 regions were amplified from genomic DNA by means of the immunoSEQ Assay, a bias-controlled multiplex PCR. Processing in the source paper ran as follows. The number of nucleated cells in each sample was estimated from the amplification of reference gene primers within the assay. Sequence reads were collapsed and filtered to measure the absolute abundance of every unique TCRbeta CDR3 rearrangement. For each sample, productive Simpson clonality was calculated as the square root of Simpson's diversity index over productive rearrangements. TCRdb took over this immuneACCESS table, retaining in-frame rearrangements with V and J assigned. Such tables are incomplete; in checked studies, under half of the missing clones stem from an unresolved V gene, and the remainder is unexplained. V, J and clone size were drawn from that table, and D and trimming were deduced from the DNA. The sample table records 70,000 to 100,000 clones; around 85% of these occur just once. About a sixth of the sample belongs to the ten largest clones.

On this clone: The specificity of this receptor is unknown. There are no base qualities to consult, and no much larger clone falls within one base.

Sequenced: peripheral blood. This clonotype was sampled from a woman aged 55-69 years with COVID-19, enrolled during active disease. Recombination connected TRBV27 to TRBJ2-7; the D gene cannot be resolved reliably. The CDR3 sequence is CASSLRRSSYEQYF. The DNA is TGTGCCAGCAGTTTACGGCGGTCCTCCTACGAGCAGTACTTC.